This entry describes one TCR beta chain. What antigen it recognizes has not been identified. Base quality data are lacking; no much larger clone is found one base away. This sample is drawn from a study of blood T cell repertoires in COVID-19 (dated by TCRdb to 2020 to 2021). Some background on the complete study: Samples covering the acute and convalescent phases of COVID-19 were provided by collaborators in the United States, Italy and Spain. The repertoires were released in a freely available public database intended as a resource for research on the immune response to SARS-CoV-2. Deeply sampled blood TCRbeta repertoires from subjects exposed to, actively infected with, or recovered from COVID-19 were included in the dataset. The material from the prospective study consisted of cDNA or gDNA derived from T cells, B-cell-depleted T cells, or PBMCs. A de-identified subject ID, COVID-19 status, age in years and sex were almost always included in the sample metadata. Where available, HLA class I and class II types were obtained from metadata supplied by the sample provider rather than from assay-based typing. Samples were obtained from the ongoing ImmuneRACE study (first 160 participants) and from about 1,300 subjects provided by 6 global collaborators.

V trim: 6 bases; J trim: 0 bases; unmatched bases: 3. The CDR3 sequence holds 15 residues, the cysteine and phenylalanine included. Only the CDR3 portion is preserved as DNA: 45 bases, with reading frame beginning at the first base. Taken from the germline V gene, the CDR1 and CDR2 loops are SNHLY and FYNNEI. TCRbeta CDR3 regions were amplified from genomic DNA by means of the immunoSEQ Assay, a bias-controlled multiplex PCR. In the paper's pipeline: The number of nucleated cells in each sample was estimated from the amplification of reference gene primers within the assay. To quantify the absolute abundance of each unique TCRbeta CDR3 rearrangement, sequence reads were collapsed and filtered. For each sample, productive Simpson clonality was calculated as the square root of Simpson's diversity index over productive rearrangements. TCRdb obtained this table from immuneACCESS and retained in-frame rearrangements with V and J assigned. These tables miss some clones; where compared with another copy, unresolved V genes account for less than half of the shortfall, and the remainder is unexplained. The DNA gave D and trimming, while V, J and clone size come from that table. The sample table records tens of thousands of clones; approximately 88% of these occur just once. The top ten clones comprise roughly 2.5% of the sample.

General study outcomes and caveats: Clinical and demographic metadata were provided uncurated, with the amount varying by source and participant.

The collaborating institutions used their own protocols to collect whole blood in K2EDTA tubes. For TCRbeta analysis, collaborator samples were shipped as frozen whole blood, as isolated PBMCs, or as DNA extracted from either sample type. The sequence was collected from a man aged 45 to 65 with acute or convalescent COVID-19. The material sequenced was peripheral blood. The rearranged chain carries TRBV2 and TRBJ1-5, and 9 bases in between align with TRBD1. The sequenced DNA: TGTGCCAGCAGAGGGACAGGGAGTAGCAATCAGCCCCAGCATTTT. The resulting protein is CASRGTGSSNQPQHF.